One sample yielded the 10 T cell receptor beta chains listed below, sequenced in a study of blood T cells in healthy people across ages. Combining a sample-barcoded 5' primer with a J-beta primer mix, a second PCR ran for 7 to 11 cycles. TCRdb ran MiXCR on the 5' RACE reads and lists one entry per CDR3 protein. This table has just under 750,000 distinct CDR3 sequences, approximately 22% appearing once. The sequencing input was blood. All receptors derive from a man aged 65-85 years in good health.

This clonotype was seen many times. The rearrangement joins TRBV29-1 to TRBJ2-1; D is ambiguous. Germline V lookup: CDR1 SQVTM, CDR2 ANQGSEA. The CDR3 has 13 amino acids. Trimming cost V 4 bases and J 7 bases, with 14 bases left between them. CDR3 coding DNA: TGCAGCGTTGGGGTGGAAGCCGGGAATGAGCAGTTCTTC. Its protein product is CSVGVEAGNEQFF.

This clonotype has a handful of counts. This chain connects TRBV6-5 to TRBJ2-4, with a weak D call TRBD1 (5 bases). Germline V gives CDR1 MNHEY, CDR2 SVGAGI. The V gene lost 0 bases and the J gene lost 0 bases, with 9 bases spanning the gap. This CDR3 has 16 amino acids. CDR3 loop: CASSYSPGIAKNIQYF. As DNA, the CDR3 is TGTGCCAGCAGTTACTCGCCAGGGATAGCCAAAAACATTCAGTACTTC.

This clonotype was picked up a small number of times. This rearrangement joins TRBV7-9 to TRBJ1-1; D not resolved. Germline CDR1 is SEHNR and CDR2 is FQNEAQ (reference sequence). Trimming removed 2 bases at V and 0 bases at J, with 16 bases between. The CDR3 length is 17 residues. CDR3 region: CASSLWRQLLMNTEAFF. CDR3 DNA sequence: TGTGCCAGCAGCTTATGGCGGCAGTTACTTATGAACACTGAAGCTTTCTTT.

In this sample, this clonotype turned up a few times. This chain links TRBV5-1 with TRBJ2-1; 11 bases fit TRBD2. The ends lost 3 bases at V and 7 bases at J; junction bases unmatched: 12. Germline loops: CDR1 SGHRS, CDR2 YFSETQ. The CDR3 consists of 17 residues. CDR3 bases: TGCGCCAGCAGCTCCTCACTAGCGGGAGATCTTGGGAATGAGCAGTTCTTC. Protein: CASSSSLAGDLGNEQFF.

The chain is built from TRBV6-2 or TRBV6-3 and TRBJ2-5; unclear D gene. V gave up 6 bases and J gave up 2 bases, with 13 bases separating them. The CDR3 is made up of 14 amino acids. From germline, CDR1 is MNHEY and CDR2 SVGEGT. This CDR3 reads CASSLPLRQETQYF. CDR3 sequence (DNA): TGTGCCAGCAGCCTCCCCTTGCGTCAAGAGACCCAGTACTTC.

This clonotype was seen at least ten times. V is TRBV14 and J is TRBJ1-2; D remains unclear. CDR1 and CDR2 from the germline V gene are SGHDN and FVKESK. Trimming left V 4 bases short and J 5 bases short, with 11 bases between. This CDR3 has 13 residues. This CDR3 reads CASSPGVSYGYTF. The CDR3 region has the DNA TGTGCCAGCAGCCCCGGGGTATCGTATGGCTACACCTTC. Combining the CDR3 with reference TRBV14 and TRBJ1-2 gives the whole variable domain EAGVTQFPSHSVIEKGQTVTLRCDPISGHDNLYWYRRVMGKEIKFLLHFVKESKQDESGMPNNRFLAERTGGTYSTLKVQPAELEDSGVYFCASSPGVSYGYTFGSGTRLTVV.

The chain is built from TRBV5-5 and TRBJ1-4; TRBD1 might be the D (5 bases). V lost 0 bases and J 2 bases, leaving 8 bases between the germline ends. Per germline, CDR1 SGHKS and CDR2 YYEKEE (reference sequence). CDR3 length: 15 amino acids. The CDR3 here is CASSLAGWTNEKLFF. The DNA for the CDR3 is TGTGCCAGCAGCTTGGCAGGGTGGACTAATGAAAAACTGTTTTTT. The complete variable domain, with remaining parts taken from reference TRBV5-5 and TRBJ1-4, reads DAGVTQSPTHLIKTRGQQVTLRCSPISGHKSVSWYQQVLGQGPQFIFQYYEKEERGRGNFPDRFSARQFPNYSSELNVNALLLGDSALYLCASSLAGWTNEKLFFGSGTQLSVL.

The rearrangement joins TRBV6-1 to TRBJ2-4; D not certain. Germline V gene lookup returns CDR1 MNHNS and CDR2 SASEGT. This CDR3 spans 14 amino acids. V lost 8 bases to trimming and J lost 3 bases, with 14 bases between them. CDR3 coding DNA: TGTGCCAGCGGAACGGGTGACCACAAAAACATTCAGTACTTC. The encoded protein is CASGTGDHKNIQYF.

CDR3 nucleotides: TGCGCCAGCAGCCCGACGGCTGGGGTCGGGAATGAGCAGTTCTTC. This encodes CASSPTAGVGNEQFF. The rearrangement links TRBV5-1 to TRBJ2-1; D remains unclear. CDR1 is SGHRS, CDR2 YFSETQ, per germline. This CDR3 spans 15 amino acids. Trimming stripped 4 bases from V and 7 bases from J, with 18 bases between.

The chain uses TRBV7-2 and TRBJ1-1; D ambiguous. Trimming cost V 1 base and J 11 bases, with 14 bases left between them. The CDR3 consists of 13 residues. Germline assignment: CDR1 SGHTA and CDR2 FQGNSA. CDR3 region: CASSLDRALGAFF. CDR3 DNA: TGTGCCAGCAGCTTAGACCGGGCCTTGGGGGCTTTCTTT.